These 15 T cell receptor beta chains came from one sample sequenced in a study of T cell responses to AZD1222 COVID-19 vaccine. The data were produced by immunoSEQ multiplex PCR, yet TCRdb's version contains in-frame clones alone and is incomplete. This table has roughly 140,000 clones, about 89% appearing once. This material consisted of peripheral blood, taken on day 0 of MenACWY control vaccination. The receptors stem from an adult in good health.

The V gene is TRBV6-5, the J gene TRBJ1-1; no definite D call. Germline V lookup: CDR1 MNHEY, CDR2 SVGAGI. V was cut by 7 bases and J by 6 bases, with 9 bases left in between. CDR3 size: 11 residues. The CDR3 loop reads CASIGRAEAFF. As DNA, the CDR3 is TGTGCCAGCATTGGAAGGGCTGAAGCTTTCTTT.

The gene calls are TRBV27 and TRBJ2-7; TRBD1 or TRBD2 may be the D gene (5 bases each). CDR1 and CDR2 from the germline V gene are MNHEY and SMNVEV (reference sequence). Trimming took off 5 bases at V and 1 base at J, with 9 bases between the two ends. The CDR3 runs to 13 residues. This CDR3 reads CASSKGPSYEQYF. The CDR3 DNA sequence: TGTGCCAGCAGTAAGGGACCTTCCTACGAGCAGTACTTC.

The chain links TRBV18 to TRBJ2-5, with 7 bases aligning to TRBD1. The V and J ends lost 8 bases and 5 bases, in that order; junction bases with no gene match: 11. Germline assignment: CDR1 KGHSH and CDR2 LQKENI. The CDR3 has 14 amino acids. The CDR3 coding sequence is TGTGCCAGCCGCTCGACAGGGCTCTTCGAGACCCAGTACTTC. Amino acids: CASRSTGLFETQYF.

In DNA form, the CDR3 reads TGCGCCAGCAGCATCGGGGGGGCCTCTGATACGCAGTATTTT. It codes for CASSIGGASDTQYF. The chain combines TRBV5-1 with TRBJ2-3, with TRBD2 matching 8 bases. V gave up 4 bases and J gave up 6 bases; unmatched junction bases: 7. The CDR3 is made up of 14 amino acids. CDR1 is SGHRS and CDR2 is YFSETQ in the germline V gene.

The chain is built from TRBV12-3 or TRBV12-4 and TRBJ1-1; D is perhaps TRBD1 (6 bases). V was clipped by 4 bases and J by 8 bases, with 8 bases between them. The CDR3 is 11 residues long. The CDR3 DNA reads as TGTGCCAGCAGTTGGGGGGGCGAAGCTTTCTTT. The encoded protein is CASSWGGEAFF.

This clone was counted once. The J gene is TRBJ1-3, the V gene TRBV7-9, with D possibly TRBD1 on 5 matching bases. Germline V gene lookup returns CDR1 SEHNR and CDR2 FQNEAQ (reference sequence). The CDR3 has 17 amino acids. The germline V and J ends were trimmed by 3 bases and 0 bases, with 15 bases remaining between them. CDR3 in amino acids: CASSLLDRIFSGNTIYF. The CDR3 bases are TGTGCCAGCAGCTTGTTAGACAGAATCTTCTCTGGAAACACCATATATTTT.

CDR3 residues: CASSFGGDTEAFF. CDR3 in DNA: TGCGCCAGCAGCTTCGGTGGGGACACTGAAGCTTTCTTT. This sequence joins TRBV5-1 and TRBJ1-1; D not certain. Germline CDR1 is SGHRS and CDR2 is YFSETQ. V lost 2 bases to trimming and J lost 3 bases, with 8 bases between them. The CDR3 has 13 residues.

Here the CDR3 reads CASSLESNTEAFF. The DNA for the CDR3 is TGTGCCAGCAGCTTAGAATCGAACACTGAAGCTTTCTTT. The J gene is TRBJ1-1, the V gene TRBV11-3, with D unresolved. CDR3 length: 13 amino acids. Germline-derived CDR1 and CDR2 are SGHNT and YENEEA. V dropped 0 bases and J dropped 1 base, with 3 bases sitting between them.

The chain uses TRBV30 and TRBJ1-2; 8 positions match TRBD1. V lost 3 bases and J lost 4; bases outside the gene matches: 4. The length of the CDR3 is 13 residues. Germline loops: CDR1 GTSNPN, CDR2 SVGIG (reference sequence). Written as DNA, the CDR3 is TGTGCCTGGAGGGGACAGGACATCTATGGCTACACCTTC. Protein sequence: CAWRGQDIYGYTF.

V gene TRBV30 combines with J gene TRBJ2-3; 8 nucleotides line up with TRBD2. Germline lookup yields CDR1 GTSNPN and CDR2 SVGIG (reference sequence). With V trimmed by 3 bases and J by 4 bases, 6 bases remained unmatched. CDR3 length equals 14 residues. Here the CDR3 DNA reads TGTGCCTGGAGGCTAGCGGGTGCATCAGATACGCAGTATTTT. This codes for CAWRLAGASDTQYF.

This clone was found a few times. This sequence joins TRBV7-3 and TRBJ2-2; D may be TRBD1 (5 bases). The length of the CDR3 is 15 residues. V gave up 8 bases and J gave up 1 base, with 14 bases separating them. Looked up from germline, CDR1 is SGHTA and CDR2 is FQGTGA. CDR3 sequence reads: CASAPTVLNTGELFF. The CDR3 DNA sequence: TGTGCCAGCGCCCCGACAGTACTGAACACCGGGGAGCTGTTTTTT.

This clone was recorded only once. CDR3 region: CASSPTATRTSEQYF. DNA of the CDR3: TGTGCCAGCTCACCCACAGCGACCAGGACTTCCGAGCAGTACTTC. This chain uses TRBV18 with TRBJ2-7; perhaps TRBD2 as D (5 bases). Trimming shortened V by 3 bases and J by 6 bases, and 18 bases separated the two germline ends. Germline CDR1 is KGHSH and CDR2 is LQKENI. This CDR3 region has 15 residues. Using reference TRBV18 and TRBJ2-7 for the parts outside the CDR3, the full variable domain is NAGVMQNPRHLVRRRGQEARLRCSPMKGHSHVYWYRQLPEEGLKFMVYLQKENIIDESGMPKERFSAEFPKEGPSILRIQQVVRGDSAAYFCASSPTATRTSEQYFGPGTRLTVT.

The genes are TRBV10-3 and TRBJ2-7; TRBD1 matches at 10 bases. The CDR3 length is 15 residues. After removal of 8 bases from V and 3 bases from J, the junction contained 10 bases not matched to a gene. CDR1 and CDR2 from the germline V gene are ENHRY and SYGVKD. The CDR3 DNA reads TGTGCCATCGGTCGGAGGACAGGGGGTATCTACGAGCAGTACTTC. This translates into CAIGRRTGGIYEQYF.

V usage is TRBV11-2 and J usage is TRBJ2-1, with 11 bases fitting TRBD2. The ends lost 5 bases at V and 5 bases at J; junction bases unmatched: 5. The CDR3 totals 15 residues. Germline-derived CDR1 and CDR2 are SGHAT and FQNNGV. Here the CDR3 DNA reads TGTGCCAGCAGCCCGGGACTAGCGGAAAACAATGAGCAGTTCTTC. Translating gives CASSPGLAENNEQFF.

The chain is built from TRBV4-1 and TRBJ1-2, with D unclear. Germline-derived CDR1 and CDR2 are MGHRA and YSYEKL. The V end lost 1 base, the J end lost 6 bases, and 9 bases lay between the germline ends. There are 13 residues in the CDR3. CDR3 loop: CASSQVNPDGYTF. The DNA of the CDR3 is TGCGCCAGCAGCCAAGTAAATCCAGATGGCTACACCTTC.